One sample yielded the 8 T cell receptor beta chains listed below, sequenced in a study of T cells in Graves' hyperthyroidism and ophthalmopathy. Using RNA transcripts as the source, TCR beta CDR3 regions were amplified. The HTBI set primed first-round TCR CDR3 RT-PCR. TCRdb reanalysed the multiplex PCR reads using MiXCR and keeps one entry per CDR3 protein. This table has about 270,000 distinct CDR3 sequences, around 26% appearing once. The sequenced sample was blood. Source of these receptors: a woman in her thirties or forties with Graves' ophthalmopathy.

The rearrangement joins TRBV6-1 to TRBJ1-2; TRBD1 matches 7 bases. The CDR3 is 15 amino acids. Germline CDR1 reads MNHNS; CDR2 reads SASEGT. V lost 6 bases, J lost 4 bases, and 11 bases stayed unmatched. The CDR3 DNA reads as TGTGCCAGCAGCACGGTAGGGGGCGCGGGCTATGGCTACACCTTC. It specifies CASSTVGGAGYGYTF.

Of note for this clonotype: At one end the junction does not follow the germline gene, possibly because of a read error. This chain connects TRBV11-2 to TRBJ2-7; weak D call: TRBD1 (6 bases). CDR1 and CDR2 (germline): SGHAT, FQNNGV. CDR3 length equals 14 residues. The CDR3 nucleotides are TGCGCCAGCAGCCAAGATCCCAGGGGCTACGAGCAGTACTTC. Amino acids: CASSQDPRGYEQYF.

On this clonotype itself: A much larger clone is a single base away; this may be a read error. The chain joins TRBV12-3 or TRBV12-4 to TRBJ2-1, with 8 bases identical to TRBD1. The length of the CDR3 is 14 residues. Written as DNA, the CDR3 is TGTGCCAGCATTTGGACAGGGTCCTACAATGATCAGTTCTTC. Amino acids: CASIWTGSYNDQFF.

In its sample, this clonotype was seen many times. This chain connects TRBV6-5 to TRBJ2-2, with D hard to call. Germline loops: CDR1 MNHEY, CDR2 SVGAGI. The CDR3 is made up of 14 amino acids. Trimming pared 5 bases from V and 6 bases from J, leaving 13 bases between. CDR3 region: CASSPGIPAGELFF. DNA of the CDR3: TGTGCCAGCAGTCCGGGTATCCCCGCCGGGGAGCTGTTTTTT.

This clonotype was observed a single time. The rearrangement uses TRBV5-1 and TRBJ2-2; D possibly corresponds to TRBD2 (6 bases). This CDR3 contains 15 residues. The germline gives CDR1 SGHRS, CDR2 YFSETQ. V lost 1 base and J lost 4, with 11 bases in between. CDR3 amino acids: CASSLRESVTGELFF. The CDR3 bases are TGCGCCAGCAGCTTGCGGGAGAGCGTCACCGGGGAGCTGTTTTTT.

This clonotype appeared many times. This could be a read error, since a much larger clone is one nucleotide away. The chain has TRBV28 and TRBJ1-5, with D unresolved. Germline V gene data show CDR1 as MDHEN and CDR2 as SYDVKM. The V end was cut by 7 bases, the J end by 5 bases, with 15 bases between. The CDR3 covers 14 residues. CDR3 nucleotides: TGTGCCAGCAAATTCTCGGGAAGACATCAGCCCCAGCATTTT. Translation: CASKFSGRHQPQHF.

The chain has TRBV12-3 or TRBV12-4 and TRBJ2-5; TRBD1 agrees at 7 bases. Unmatched junction bases numbered 3, after V lost 2 bases and J lost 3 bases. CDR3 length: 14 amino acids. The CDR3 DNA sequence: TGTGCCAGCAGTTTAACCGGGACAGAAGAGACCCAGTACTTC. Protein sequence: CASSLTGTEETQYF.

The CDR3 loop reads CASSQPGQDNSPLHF. In DNA form, the CDR3 reads TGCGCCAGCAGCCAACCAGGACAGGATAATTCACCCCTCCACTTT. The J gene is TRBJ1-6, the V gene TRBV4-1, with 7 nucleotides matching TRBD1. CDR3 length: 15 residues. The V and J ends lost 2 bases and 5 bases, in that order; junction bases with no gene match: 3. The germline V gene has CDR1 MGHRA and CDR2 YSYEKL.